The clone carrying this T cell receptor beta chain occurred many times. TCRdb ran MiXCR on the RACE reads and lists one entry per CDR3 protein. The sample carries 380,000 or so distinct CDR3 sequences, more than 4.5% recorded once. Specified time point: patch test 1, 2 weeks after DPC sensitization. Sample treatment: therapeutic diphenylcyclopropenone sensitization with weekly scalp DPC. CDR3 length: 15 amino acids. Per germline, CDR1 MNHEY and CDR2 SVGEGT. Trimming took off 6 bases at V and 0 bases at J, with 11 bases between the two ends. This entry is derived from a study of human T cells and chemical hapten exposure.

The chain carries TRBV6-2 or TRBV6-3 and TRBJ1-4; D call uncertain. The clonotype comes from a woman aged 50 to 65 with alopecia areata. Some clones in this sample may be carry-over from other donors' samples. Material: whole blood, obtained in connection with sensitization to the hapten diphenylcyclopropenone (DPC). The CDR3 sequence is CASSQRRATNEKLFF. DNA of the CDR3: TGTGCCAGCAGCCAACGCAGAGCAACTAATGAAAAACTGTTTTTT.